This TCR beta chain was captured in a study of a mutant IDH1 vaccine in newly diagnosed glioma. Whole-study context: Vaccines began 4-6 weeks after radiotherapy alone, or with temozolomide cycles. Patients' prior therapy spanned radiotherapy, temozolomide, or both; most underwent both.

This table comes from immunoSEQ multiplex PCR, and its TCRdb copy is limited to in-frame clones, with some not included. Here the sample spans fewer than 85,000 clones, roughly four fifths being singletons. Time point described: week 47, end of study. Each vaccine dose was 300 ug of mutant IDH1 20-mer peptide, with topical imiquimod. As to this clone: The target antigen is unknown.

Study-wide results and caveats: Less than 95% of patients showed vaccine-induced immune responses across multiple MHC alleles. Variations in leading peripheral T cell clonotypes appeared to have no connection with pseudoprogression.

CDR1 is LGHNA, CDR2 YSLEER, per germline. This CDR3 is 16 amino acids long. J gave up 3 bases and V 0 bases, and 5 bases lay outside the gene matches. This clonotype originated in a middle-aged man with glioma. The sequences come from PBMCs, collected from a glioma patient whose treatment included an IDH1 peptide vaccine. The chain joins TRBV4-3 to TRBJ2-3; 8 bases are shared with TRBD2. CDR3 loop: CASSQESGGPTDTQYF. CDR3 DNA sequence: TGCGCCAGCAGCCAAGAGAGCGGGGGCCCGACAGATACGCAGTATTTT.